The 23 T cell receptor beta chains listed next were all sequenced from one sample in a study of T-cell memory formation after mild COVID-19. Using its own MiXCR run on the 5' RACE reads, TCRdb lists one record per CDR3 protein. This sample has under 110,000 distinct CDR3 sequences; 17% occur once, and the top ten carry 28%. The sequenced material came from PBMCs or a T cell subset sorted from them (not recorded which). The receptor set was obtained from an adult woman who had mild COVID-19 (a few samples of this study predate the infection). Cell type and time point are not known.

V gene TRBV2 combines with J gene TRBJ2-7, with unresolved D. The germline gives CDR1 SNHLY, CDR2 FYNNEI. V shed 1 base and J shed 2 bases, with 6 bases lying between them. The CDR3 runs to 13 residues. As DNA, the CDR3 is TGTGCCAGCAGTGAAGGGTACACCTACGAGCAGTACTTC. It specifies CASSEGYTYEQYF.

This clonotype was picked up a small number of times. The rearrangement uses TRBV5-1 and TRBJ1-1; D is unresolved. Trimming stripped 2 bases from V and 0 bases from J, with 11 bases between. CDR3 length equals 15 residues. Germline CDR1 is SGHRS and CDR2 is YFSETQ. The CDR3 sequence is CASSFSPGLNTEAFF. CDR3 sequence (DNA): TGCGCCAGCAGCTTTAGTCCGGGCTTGAACACTGAAGCTTTCTTT.

This clonotype was counted only a few times. The chain joins TRBV20-1 to TRBJ2-1; 11 bases align to TRBD2. V lost 6 bases, J lost 6 bases, and 13 bases stayed unmatched. CDR3 size: 16 residues. The germline gives CDR1 DFQATT, CDR2 SNEGSKA (reference sequence). CDR3 DNA: TGCAGTGCCCAGAACCCGGGACTAGCGGCACCCAATGAGCAGTTCTTC. It translates to CSAQNPGLAAPNEQFF.

This sequence joins TRBV4-3 and TRBJ2-1; D is unclear. The CDR3 contains 13 residues. Germline V gene lookup returns CDR1 LGHNA and CDR2 YSLEER. V was shortened by 0 bases and J by 8 bases, with 8 bases between the two germline ends. The CDR3 spells CASSQDRLDEQFF. The CDR3 bases are TGCGCCAGCAGCCAAGATCGGTTGGATGAGCAGTTCTTC.

The rearrangement joins TRBV7-9 to TRBJ2-7; 7 positions match TRBD1. Germline loops: CDR1 SEHNR, CDR2 FQNEAQ (reference sequence). The V and J ends lost 4 bases and 3 bases, in that order; junction bases with no gene match: 15. The CDR3 contains 17 residues. The CDR3 nucleotides are TGTGCCAGCAGCTCTAAGACAGATCCCACAGGGGTCTACGAGCAGTACTTC. Translated, it gives CASSSKTDPTGVYEQYF.

The rearrangement uses TRBV4-2 and TRBJ2-5, with D perhaps matching TRBD2 (6 bases). The CDR3 extends over 17 amino acids. Trimming removed 3 bases from V and 0 bases from J, with 17 bases in between. Germline V gene lookup returns CDR1 LGHNA and CDR2 YNFKEQ. CDR3 protein: CASSHLGAGRNQETQYF. The CDR3 coding sequence is TGTGCCAGCAGCCATCTTGGTGCGGGGAGAAACCAAGAGACCCAGTACTTC.

The genes are TRBV20-1 and TRBJ1-2; TRBD1 matches at 7 bases. This CDR3 is 17 amino acids long. CDR1 DFQATT and CDR2 SNEGSKA come from the germline V gene (reference sequence). Trimming at V came to 6 bases and at J to 0 bases, leaving 16 bases not matched to a gene. CDR3 region: CSARPPTGVYTNYGYTF. As DNA, the CDR3 is TGCAGTGCCCGACCCCCCACAGGGGTGTACACTAACTATGGCTACACCTTC.

The chain carries TRBV4-3 and TRBJ1-5; D gene unclear. Trimming left V 0 bases short and J 7 bases short, with 13 bases between. The CDR3 spans 15 residues. The germline CDR1 and CDR2 sequences are LGHNA and YSLEER. For the CDR3, the DNA is TGCGCCAGCAGCCAAGATCTGTTACAGAGCCAGCCCCAGCATTTT. Residues: CASSQDLLQSQPQHF.

In its sample, this clonotype was seen a few times. V usage is TRBV30 and J usage is TRBJ1-2; TRBD1 might be the D (6 bases). The V and J ends lost 0 bases and 4 bases respectively, with 12 bases between them. Germline V lookup: CDR1 GTSNPN, CDR2 SVGIG (reference sequence). The CDR3 has 14 residues. CDR3 loop: CAWSVTGLGYGYTF. The CDR3 coding sequence is TGTGCCTGGAGTGTAACAGGGCTTGGCTATGGCTACACCTTC.

V usage is TRBV6-2 or TRBV6-3 and J usage is TRBJ1-1; D call uncertain. Trimming took off 2 bases at V and 4 bases at J, with 14 bases between the two ends. The CDR3 length is 15 residues. The V gene's germline CDR1 is MNHEY and CDR2 SVGEGT. The CDR3, as DNA: TGTGCCAGCAGTTACCGGAGACATCCTTTCACTGAAGCTTTCTTT. Protein product: CASSYRRHPFTEAFF.

This clonotype was detected a few times. The V gene is TRBV27, the J gene TRBJ2-6; either TRBD1 or TRBD2 may fit D (5 bases each). CDR3 size: 16 residues. The V gene's germline CDR1 is MNHEY and CDR2 SMNVEV (reference sequence). V shed 1 base and J shed 4 bases, with 11 bases lying between them. This CDR3 is CASSLFGTSGANVLTF. CDR3 bases: TGTGCCAGCAGTTTATTCGGGACCTCGGGGGCCAACGTCCTGACTTTC. Full variable domain (rest looked up from reference TRBV27 and TRBJ2-6): EAQVTQNPRYLITVTGKKLTVTCSQNMNHEYMSWYRQDPGLGLRQIYYSMNVEVTDKGDVPEGYKVSRKEKRNFPLILESPSPNQTSLYFCASSLFGTSGANVLTFGAGSRLTVL.

V usage is TRBV5-5 and J usage is TRBJ2-1; 7 bases agree with TRBD2. V was pared by 3 bases and J by 9 bases, with 9 bases of the junction left unmatched. CDR1 SGHKS and CDR2 YYEKEE come from the germline V gene (reference sequence). CDR3 length: 14 residues. The DNA of the CDR3 is TGTGCCAGCAGCTCGCCCAGCGGGGAGATTGAGCAGTTCTTC. Translation gives CASSSPSGEIEQFF. The full variable domain, its missing parts supplied by reference TRBV5-5 and TRBJ2-1, is DAGVTQSPTHLIKTRGQQVTLRCSPISGHKSVSWYQQVLGQGPQFIFQYYEKEERGRGNFPDRFSARQFPNYSSELNVNALLLGDSALYLCASSSPSGEIEQFFGPGTRLTVL.

The chain recombines TRBV4-1 with TRBJ2-1; 7 nucleotides agree with TRBD1. V shed 0 bases, J shed 4 bases, and the junction held 3 bases outside the gene matches. CDR1 and CDR2 (germline): MGHRA, YSYEKL. The CDR3 covers 15 residues. The CDR3: CASSQDSGQYNEQFF. Written as DNA, the CDR3 is TGCGCCAGCAGCCAAGATTCGGGACAGTACAATGAGCAGTTCTTC.

The chain employs TRBV6-2 or TRBV6-3 and TRBJ1-2; 7 bases agree with TRBD1. Trimming cost V 5 bases and J 4 bases; bases outside gene matches: 7. The CDR3 runs 14 residues. Germline V lookup: CDR1 MNHEY, CDR2 SVGEGT. This chain's CDR3 is CASSQLQGLYGYTF. The CDR3 DNA follows: TGTGCCAGCAGTCAGCTACAGGGGCTCTATGGCTACACCTTC.

This clonotype showed up just a few times. The chain joins TRBV20-1 to TRBJ2-2; D is uncertain. Trimming shortened V by 6 bases and J by 6 bases, and 8 bases separated the two germline ends. The CDR3 length is 11 residues. Looked up from germline, CDR1 is DFQATT and CDR2 is SNEGSKA (reference sequence). The CDR3 region has the DNA TGCAGTGCCCCGCTGGCCGGGGAGCTGTTTTTT. Protein: CSAPLAGELFF.

The rearrangement uses TRBV10-3 and TRBJ2-7; 11 bases map to TRBD1. Germline values: CDR1 ENHRY, CDR2 SYGVKD. Trimming at V came to 6 bases and at J to 2 bases, leaving 0 bases not matched to a gene. The CDR3 runs 13 residues. As DNA, the CDR3 is TGTGCCATCAGGGGACAGGGGGCCTACGAGCAGTACTTC. Amino acid sequence: CAIRGQGAYEQYF.

This clonotype has more than one count but fewer than ten. The chain couples TRBV12-3 or TRBV12-4 to TRBJ2-1, with TRBD1 as a possible D gene (6 bases). This CDR3 comprises 17 residues. V dropped 6 bases and J dropped 5 bases, with 23 bases sitting between them. For the CDR3, the DNA is TGTGCCAGCAGGCCACTCCCAGGGGAAACTCCCAACAATGAGCAGTTCTTC. This sequence encodes CASRPLPGETPNNEQFF.

J is TRBJ2-7 and V is TRBV5-1, with D tentatively TRBD1 (6 bases). The CDR3 is 16 amino acids. CDR1 and CDR2 (germline): SGHRS, YFSETQ. The V gene lost 4 bases and the J gene lost 3 bases, with 20 bases spanning the gap. The CDR3 bases are TGCGCCAGCAGCCTCCTTCTCCAGGGGACGGGCTACGAGCAGTACTTC. This gives the protein CASSLLLQGTGYEQYF.

There are a few counts of this clonotype. The rearrangement uses TRBV6-6 and TRBJ1-1; D not resolved. V was shortened by 0 bases and J by 11 bases, with 13 bases between the two germline ends. The CDR3 contains 13 residues. Germline loops: CDR1 MNHNY, CDR2 SVGAGI (reference sequence). The CDR3 DNA follows: TGTGCCAGCAGTTACTCGTGGACCTTAGGGGCTTTCTTT. Translating it yields CASSYSWTLGAFF.

The J gene is TRBJ1-5, the V gene TRBV20-1, with a weak D call TRBD1 (6 bases). The V gene lost 0 bases and the J gene lost 0 bases, with 12 bases spanning the gap. The CDR3 has 16 residues. CDR1 and CDR2 (germline): DFQATT, SNEGSKA (reference sequence). This CDR3 reads CSARDWTTGSNQPQHF. In DNA form, the CDR3 reads TGCAGTGCTAGAGATTGGACGACAGGTAGCAATCAGCCCCAGCATTTT.

The chain employs TRBV2 and TRBJ2-5; D call uncertain. Trimming shortened V by 7 bases and J by 2 bases, and 11 bases separated the two germline ends. The germline gives CDR1 SNHLY, CDR2 FYNNEI. The CDR3 runs 13 residues. CDR3 residues: CASISPSQETQYF. CDR3 in DNA: TGTGCCAGCATCAGTCCTTCTCAAGAGACCCAGTACTTC. Full variable domain (outside the CDR3, taken from reference TRBV2 and TRBJ2-5): EPEVTQTPSHQVTQMGQEVILRCVPISNHLYFYWYRQILGQKVEFLVSFYNNEISEKSEIFDDQFSVERPDGSNFTLKIRSTKLEDSAMYFCASISPSQETQYFGPGTRLLVL.

This clonotype was observed a few times. The chain has TRBV6-5 and TRBJ2-2, with D unclear. Trimming cost V 2 bases and J 0 bases, with 10 bases left between them. Per the germline V gene, CDR1 is MNHEY and CDR2 is SVGAGI. The CDR3 runs to 16 residues. CDR3 DNA sequence: TGTGCCAGCAGTTACGAAGAAGATACGAACACCGGGGAGCTGTTTTTT. Amino acid sequence: CASSYEEDTNTGELFF.

This clonotype was seen a single time. The chain joins TRBV6-6 to TRBJ1-5; TRBD1 is a possible D gene (5 bases). Trimming took off 7 bases at V and 6 bases at J, with 13 bases between the two ends. Germline values: CDR1 MNHNY, CDR2 SVGAGI (reference sequence). This CDR3 spans 13 amino acids. The CDR3 nucleotides are TGTGCCAGCAAAGGGGAGTGGGGTCAGCCCCAGCATTTT. It encodes CASKGEWGQPQHF.